This is a list of T cell receptor beta chains from one sample in a study of T cells after yellow fever vaccination. TCRdb reprocessed the 5' RACE reads with MiXCR, giving one entry per CDR3 protein. The sample lists about 340,000 distinct CDR3 sequences, 3% to 4.5% occurring once. The sample consisted of PBMCs, taken 5 days after the yellow fever booster vaccination. The receptors derive from a man between 18 and 35 years old who received the YFV17D yellow fever vaccine. The CDR3 runs from the conserved cysteine through the conserved F or W. The order of the fields is D gene, clone size, V gene, J gene, CDR3 protein, CDR3 DNA. A D gene is named only where the DNA matches it firmly. Expanded clones get a size class; other rows say once, few or many, or leave the size out.

>TRBD2|NA|TRBV25-1|TRBJ2-7
CASSWAGGPTEQYF
TGTGCCAGCTCATGGGCGGGGGGGCCTACGGAGCAGTACTTC
>NA|few|TRBV29-1|TRBJ1-1
CSVARTLMNTEAFF
TGCAGCGTCGCTCGGACACTGATGAACACTGAAGCTTTCTTT
>NA|many|TRBV5-1|TRBJ2-3
CASSEGGADTQYF
TGCGCCAGCAGCGAGGGGGGGGCAGATACGCAGTATTTT
>NA|few|TRBV6-5|TRBJ2-2
CASSYEAGNTGELFF
TGTGCCAGCAGTTACGAGGCAGGGAACACCGGGGAGCTGTTTTTT
>NA|many|TRBV12-3/TRBV12-4|TRBJ2-6
CASSLKASGANVLTF
TGTGCCAGCAGTCTGAAAGCCTCTGGGGCCAACGTCCTGACTTTC
>NA|many|TRBV20-1|TRBJ1-1
CSATTYGRSNTEAFF
TGCAGTGCCACCACCTATGGCAGGTCGAACACTGAAGCTTTCTTT
>TRBD2|few|TRBV20-1|TRBJ2-1
CSAKGTRQYNEQFF
TGCAGTGCTAAAGGGACTAGGCAGTACAATGAGCAGTTCTTC
>NA|many|TRBV10-3|TRBJ2-6
CAIRPTESSGANVLTF
TGTGCCATCAGACCGACAGAAAGCTCTGGGGCCAACGTCCTGACTTTC
>NA|many|TRBV7-2|TRBJ2-1
CASSFRGAGDNEQFF
TGTGCCAGCAGCTTTAGGGGGGCCGGAGACAATGAGCAGTTCTTC
>TRBD2|many|TRBV20-1|TRBJ2-1
CSAPTSGGASYNEQFF
TGCAGTGCACCTACTAGCGGGGGGGCCTCCTACAATGAGCAGTTCTTC
>NA|NA|TRBV6-2/TRBV6-3|TRBJ1-2
CASSYSRGLPGANYGYTF
TGTGCCAGCAGTTACTCTCGGGGCCTTCCAGGAGCTAACTATGGCTACACCTTC
>NA|many|TRBV20-1|TRBJ2-5
CSAGRGAPETQYF
TGCAGTGCAGGAAGGGGGGCCCCAGAGACCCAGTACTTC
>NA|few|TRBV4-3|TRBJ1-1
CASSQVEKYTEAFF
TGCGCCAGCAGCCAAGTAGAGAAGTACACTGAAGCTTTCTTT
>NA|many|TRBV12-3/TRBV12-4|TRBJ2-1
CATGGNEQFF
TGTGCCACCGGGGGTAATGAGCAGTTCTTC
>NA|NA|TRBV7-6|TRBJ1-6
CASFWKRTLHF
TGTGCCAGCTTCTGGAAAAGGACCCTCCACTTT
>NA|NA|TRBV3-2|TRBJ2-4
CASSQEQGRQGKNIQYF
TGTGCCAGCAGCCAAGAGCAGGGAAGACAGGGGAAAAACATTCAGTACTTC
>NA|many|TRBV20-1|TRBJ1-5
CSASHTGASNQPQHF
TGCAGTGCTAGCCATACCGGGGCTAGCAATCAGCCCCAGCATTTT
>NA|NA|TRBV20-1|TRBJ1-5
CSASVGNSNQPQHF
TGCAGTGCTAGTGTGGGGAATAGCAATCAGCCCCAGCATTTT
>TRBD2|NA|TRBV24-1|TRBJ2-1
CATSLAGVNEQFF
TGTGCCACCAGTCTAGCGGGGGTGAATGAGCAGTTCTTC
>NA|NA|TRBV18|TRBJ1-1
CPSSPDMNTEAFF
TGTCCCAGCTCACCAGACATGAACACTGAAGCTTTCTTT
>TRBD1|NA|TRBV7-3|TRBJ2-5
CASSSGTGGFETQYF
TGTGCCAGCAGCTCAGGGACAGGGGGCTTCGAGACCCAGTACTTC
>TRBD1|few|TRBV7-3|TRBJ2-7
CASSFDGTGVRKQYF
TGTGCCAGCAGCTTCGACGGGACAGGGGTAAGGAAGCAGTACTTC
>TRBD1|NA|TRBV11-2|TRBJ2-2
CASSSYRGPNTGELFF
TGTGCCAGCAGCTCTTACAGGGGGCCGAACACCGGGGAGCTGTTTTTT
>NA|NA|TRBV7-9|TRBJ1-1
CASSWGGGTEAFF
TGTGCCAGCAGCTGGGGGGGTGGAACTGAAGCTTTCTTT
>NA|NA|TRBV9|TRBJ1-4
CASSVDTGGVGEKLFF
TGTGCCAGCAGCGTAGATACCGGGGGCGTTGGTGAAAAACTGTTTTTT
>NA|many|TRBV5-5|TRBJ2-1
CASSSVLDSYNEQFF
TGTGCCAGCAGCTCCGTTCTGGACAGCTACAATGAGCAGTTCTTC
>NA|many|TRBV29-1|TRBJ1-1
CSVASRNTEAFF
TGCAGCGTTGCTAGTAGGAACACTGAAGCTTTCTTT
>NA|few|TRBV9|TRBJ1-1
CASSGGGLAMNTEAFF
TGTGCCAGCAGCGGTGGGGGTCTGGCCATGAACACTGAAGCTTTCTTT
>NA|many|TRBV12-3/TRBV12-4|TRBJ2-5
CASSEPGLQETQYF
TGTGCCAGCAGCGAACCGGGACTTCAAGAGACCCAGTACTTC
>TRBD2|NA|TRBV2|TRBJ2-1
CASSGLAGEQFF
TGTGCCAGCAGTGGTCTAGCGGGGGAGCAGTTCTTC
>NA|NA|TRBV12-3/TRBV12-4|TRBJ1-2
CASSLAAGHGYTF
TGTGCCAGCAGCTTGGCTGCGGGGCATGGCTACACCTTC